The T cell receptor beta chain under discussion was sequenced for a study of blood T cell repertoires in COVID-19. Study background: The samples span acute and convalescent COVID-19 from the United States, Italy and Spain. PBMCs, B-cell-depleted T cells, or T cells were the source of the cDNA or gDNA that made up the material.

Under the authors' procedure: Estimation of nucleated cell counts relied on the amplification of reference gene primers. The method was immunoSEQ multiplex PCR; TCRdb's version includes in-frame clones alone and lacks a portion of them. V, J and clone size are taken as reported in that table, and D and trimming were inferred from the DNA itself. The sample records approximately 120,000 clones, more than 80% being singletons. CDR1 is ENHRY and CDR2 is SYGVKD in the germline V gene. With 6 bases removed from V and 6 bases from J, the gap between germline ends came to 9 bases. The CDR3 totals 13 residues.

Sequenced sample: peripheral blood. The sequence was collected from a human donor in a cohort sampled during active COVID-19. The chain has TRBV10-3 and TRBJ1-6; perhaps TRBD1 as D (6 bases). As DNA, the CDR3 is TGTGCCATCAGGGGGGCGCGTAATTCACCCCTCCACTTT. Translated, it gives CAIRGARNSPLHF.